This T cell receptor beta chain was captured in a study of graft-versus-host responses after intestinal transplantation. Whole-study findings and limits: There were GvH clones found in recipient marrow, and some of them appeared first in ileum or blood.

TCRdb's copy holds only in-frame clones and misses some; the assay was immunoSEQ multiplex PCR. The sample carries some 19,000 clones, about a third recorded once. The CDR3 spans 12 residues. V lost 8 bases and J 7 bases, leaving 14 bases between the germline ends. Germline CDR1 and CDR2: MNHNS and SASEGT. Source: alloreactive CD4+ T cells from a mixed lymphocyte reaction culture, taken before transplantation. Subset reported: CFSE-low proliferating T cells sorted from approximately 6-day pre-transplant mixed lymphocyte reaction (GvH or HvG direction). The clonotype originates from a human patient who was an organ donor for intestinal transplantation. The chain employs TRBV6-1 and TRBJ1-2, with D unclear. The CDR3 reads CASGERRVGYTF. Here the CDR3 DNA reads TGTGCCAGCGGGGAACGGCGAGTTGGCTACACCTTC.